This T cell receptor (beta chain) was identified during a study of blood T cell repertoires in COVID-19. For the study at large: Some COVID-19 samples were acute and others convalescent; all came from the United States, Italy and Spain.

Germline CDR1 reads SGHDT; CDR2 reads YYEEEE. CDR3 size: 17 residues. V shed 0 bases and J 5 bases; nucleotides not matched to a gene: 8. How the authors handled the data: Reference gene primer amplification gave estimated nucleated cell counts. The method was immunoSEQ multiplex PCR; TCRdb's version includes in-frame clones alone and lacks a portion of them. V, J and clone size reflect that table, while D and trimming were determined from the DNA. The data hold under 250,000 clones, with 86% observed a single time. J is TRBJ1-3 and V is TRBV5-6; TRBD1 aligns across 10 bases. The receptor's source is a woman at least 80 years old with COVID-19, enrolled during active disease. Sequencing was carried out using peripheral blood. CDR3 DNA sequence: TGTGCCAGCAGCTTGGAAGGGACAGGGGTCTTCAGAAACACCATATATTTT. Its protein is CASSLEGTGVFRNTIYF.